This entry describes one T cell receptor (beta chain). Produced via immunoSEQ multiplex PCR; TCRdb's table is partial and in-frame only. The sample lists approximately 68,000 clones; more than 85% were seen once. This specimen comes from a study of OX40 agonist ivuxolimab in advanced cancers. The CDR3 covers 14 residues. Looked up from germline, CDR1 is SGHDT and CDR2 is YYEEEE. V lost 4 bases to trimming and J lost 4 bases; unmatched junction nucleotides: 3. V is TRBV5-6 and J is TRBJ1-2; 11 nucleotides agree with TRBD1. The source of this sequence is an adult with an advanced solid tumor such as melanoma, head and neck, liver or kidney cancer. The sample here was CD4+ or CD8+ T cells sorted from blood, taken in a trial of the OX40 agonist ivuxolimab. In DNA, the CDR3 is TGTGCCAGCAGCATTGGACAGGGGGCCTATGGCTACACCTTC. It yields the protein CASSIGQGAYGYTF.